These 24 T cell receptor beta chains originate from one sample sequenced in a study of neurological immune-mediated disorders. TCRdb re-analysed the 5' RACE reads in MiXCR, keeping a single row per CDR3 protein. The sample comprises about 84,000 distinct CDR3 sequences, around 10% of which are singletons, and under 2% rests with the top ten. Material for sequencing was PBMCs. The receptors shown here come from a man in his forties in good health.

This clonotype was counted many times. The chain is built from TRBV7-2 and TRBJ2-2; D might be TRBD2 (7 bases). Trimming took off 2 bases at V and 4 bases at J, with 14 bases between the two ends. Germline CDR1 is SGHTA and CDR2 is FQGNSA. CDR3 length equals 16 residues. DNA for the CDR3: TGTGCCAGCAGCTTAAACGGGGGGCGCAGCACCGGGGAGCTGTTTTTT. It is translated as CASSLNGGRSTGELFF.

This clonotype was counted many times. CDR3 in DNA: TGTGCCATCAGTGAGTCTATGGGACAGGGCCAAGAGACCCAGTACTTC. This codes for CAISESMGQGQETQYF. V is TRBV10-3 and J is TRBJ2-5; 9 bases match TRBD1. The V and J ends lost 0 bases and 1 base, in that order; junction bases with no gene match: 3. This CDR3 is built from 16 residues. Per germline, CDR1 ENHRY and CDR2 SYGVKD.

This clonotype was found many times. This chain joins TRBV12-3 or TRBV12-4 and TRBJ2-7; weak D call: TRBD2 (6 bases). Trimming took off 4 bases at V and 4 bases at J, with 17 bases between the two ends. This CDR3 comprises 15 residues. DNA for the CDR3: TGTGCCAGCAGTTCCATCTGGACTACAACTTACGAGCAGTACTTC. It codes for CASSSIWTTTYEQYF.

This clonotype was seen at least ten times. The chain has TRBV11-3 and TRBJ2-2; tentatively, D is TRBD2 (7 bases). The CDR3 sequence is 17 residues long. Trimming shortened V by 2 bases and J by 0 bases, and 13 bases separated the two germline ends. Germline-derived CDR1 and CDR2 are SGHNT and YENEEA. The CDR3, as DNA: TGTGCCAGCAGCTTAATTGCGGGGGCTACGAACACCGGGGAGCTGTTTTTT. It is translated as CASSLIAGATNTGELFF.

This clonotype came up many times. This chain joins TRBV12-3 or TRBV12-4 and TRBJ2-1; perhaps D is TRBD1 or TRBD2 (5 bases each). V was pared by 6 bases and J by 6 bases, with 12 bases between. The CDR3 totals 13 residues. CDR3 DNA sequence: TGTGCCAGCAGGGTAGCCGGGACCAATGAGCAGTTCTTC. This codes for CASRVAGTNEQFF.

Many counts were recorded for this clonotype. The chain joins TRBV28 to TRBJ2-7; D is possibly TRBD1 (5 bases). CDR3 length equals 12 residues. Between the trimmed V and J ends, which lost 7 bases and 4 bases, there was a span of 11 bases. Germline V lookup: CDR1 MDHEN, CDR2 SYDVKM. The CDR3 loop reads CASNRRQYEQYF. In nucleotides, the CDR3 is TGTGCCAGCAATAGGAGACAGTACGAGCAGTACTTC.

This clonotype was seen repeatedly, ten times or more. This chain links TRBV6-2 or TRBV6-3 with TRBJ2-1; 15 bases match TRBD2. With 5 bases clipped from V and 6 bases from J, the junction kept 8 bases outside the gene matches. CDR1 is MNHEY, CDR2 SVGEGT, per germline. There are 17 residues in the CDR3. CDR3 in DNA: TGTGCCAGCAGTCCCGGGACTAGCGGGAGGTCTGGCAATGAGCAGTTCTTC. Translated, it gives CASSPGTSGRSGNEQFF.

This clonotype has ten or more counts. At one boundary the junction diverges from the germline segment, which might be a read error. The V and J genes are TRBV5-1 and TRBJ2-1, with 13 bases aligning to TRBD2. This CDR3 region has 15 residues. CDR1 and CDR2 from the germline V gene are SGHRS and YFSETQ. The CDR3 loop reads CASSVGLAGDNGQFF. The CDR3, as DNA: TGCGCCAGCAGCGTCGGACTAGCGGGAGACAATGGGCAGTTCTTC.

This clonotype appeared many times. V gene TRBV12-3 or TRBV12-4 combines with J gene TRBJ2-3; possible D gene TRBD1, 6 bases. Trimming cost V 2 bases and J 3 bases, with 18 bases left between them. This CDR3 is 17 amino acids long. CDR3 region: CASSLLAQGPLTDTQYF. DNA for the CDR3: TGTGCCAGCAGTTTACTGGCGCAGGGGCCTTTAACAGATACGCAGTATTTT.

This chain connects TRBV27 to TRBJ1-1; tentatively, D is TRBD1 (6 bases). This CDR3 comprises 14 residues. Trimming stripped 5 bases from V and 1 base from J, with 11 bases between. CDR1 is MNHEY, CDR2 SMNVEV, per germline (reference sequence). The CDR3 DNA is TGTGCCAGCAGTAGGGGGGCGTCGAACACTGAAGCTTTCTTT. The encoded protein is CASSRGASNTEAFF.

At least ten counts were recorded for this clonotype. CDR3 sequence: CASSFQEPDYNEQFF. Written as DNA, the CDR3 is TGCGCCAGCAGCTTCCAGGAGCCCGACTACAATGAGCAGTTCTTC. The chain has TRBV5-1 and TRBJ2-1; D call uncertain. This CDR3 comprises 15 residues. Germline-derived CDR1 and CDR2 are SGHRS and YFSETQ. V shed 2 bases and J shed 3 bases, with 12 bases lying between them.

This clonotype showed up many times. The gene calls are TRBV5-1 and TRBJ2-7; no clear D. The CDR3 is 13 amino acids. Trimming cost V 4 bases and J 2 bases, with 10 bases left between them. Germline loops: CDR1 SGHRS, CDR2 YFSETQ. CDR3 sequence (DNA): TGCGCCAGCAGCACAGCCCCCGCCTACGAGCAGTACTTC. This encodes CASSTAPAYEQYF.

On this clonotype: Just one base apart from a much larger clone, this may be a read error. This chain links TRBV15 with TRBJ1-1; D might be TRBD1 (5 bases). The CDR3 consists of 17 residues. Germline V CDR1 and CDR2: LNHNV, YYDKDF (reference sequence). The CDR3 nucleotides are TGTGTCACCAGCATAGAGCCCGTAGGGGCAGCGAACACTGAAGCTTTCTTT. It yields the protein CVTSIEPVGAANTEAFF.

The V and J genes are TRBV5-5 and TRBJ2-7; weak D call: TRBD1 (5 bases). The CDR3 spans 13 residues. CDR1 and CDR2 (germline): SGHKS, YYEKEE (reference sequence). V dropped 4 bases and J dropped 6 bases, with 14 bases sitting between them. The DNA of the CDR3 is TGTGCCAGCAGCCTCGGAGAAAGGGGCGAGCAGTACTTC. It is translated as CASSLGERGEQYF.

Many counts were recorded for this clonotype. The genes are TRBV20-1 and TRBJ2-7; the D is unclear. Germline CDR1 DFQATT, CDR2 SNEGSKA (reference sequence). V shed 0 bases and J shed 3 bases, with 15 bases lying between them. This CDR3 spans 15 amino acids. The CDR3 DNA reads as TGCAGTGCTAGAGATCGAGGCCGCTCTGGCTACGAGCAGTACTTC. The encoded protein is CSARDRGRSGYEQYF.

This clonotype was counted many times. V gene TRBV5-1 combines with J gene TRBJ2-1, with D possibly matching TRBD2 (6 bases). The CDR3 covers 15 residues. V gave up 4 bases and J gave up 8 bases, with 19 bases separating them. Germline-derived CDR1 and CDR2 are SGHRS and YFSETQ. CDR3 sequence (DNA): TGCGCCAGCAGCCTGTTGGGTAGCGGTGGCGATGAGCAGTTCTTC. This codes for CASSLLGSGGDEQFF.

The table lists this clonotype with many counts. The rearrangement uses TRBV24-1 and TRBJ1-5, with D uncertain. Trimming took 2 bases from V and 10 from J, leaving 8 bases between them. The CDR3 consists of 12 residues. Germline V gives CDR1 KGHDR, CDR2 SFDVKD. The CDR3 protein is CATSDSEKPQHF. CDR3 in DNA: TGTGCCACCAGTGATTCGGAGAAACCCCAGCATTTT.

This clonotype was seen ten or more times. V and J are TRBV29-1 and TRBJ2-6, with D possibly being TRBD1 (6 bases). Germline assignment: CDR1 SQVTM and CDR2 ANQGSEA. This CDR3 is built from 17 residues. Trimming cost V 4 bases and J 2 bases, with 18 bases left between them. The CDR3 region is CSVVGGARGPGANVLTF. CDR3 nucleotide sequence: TGCAGCGTTGTGGGTGGGGCCAGGGGTCCTGGGGCCAACGTCCTGACTTTC.

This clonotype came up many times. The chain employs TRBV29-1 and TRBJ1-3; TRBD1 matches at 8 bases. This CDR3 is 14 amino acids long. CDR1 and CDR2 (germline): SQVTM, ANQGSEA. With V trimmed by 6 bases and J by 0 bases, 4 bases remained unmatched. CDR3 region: CSVATGDSGNTIYF. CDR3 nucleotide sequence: TGCAGCGTGGCGACAGGGGACTCTGGAAACACCATATATTTT.

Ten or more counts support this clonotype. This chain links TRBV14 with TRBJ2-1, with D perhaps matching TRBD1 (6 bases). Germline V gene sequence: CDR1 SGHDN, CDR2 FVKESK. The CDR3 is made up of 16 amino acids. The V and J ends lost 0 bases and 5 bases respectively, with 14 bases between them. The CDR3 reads CASSQDPQKGDNEQFF. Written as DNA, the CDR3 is TGTGCCAGCAGCCAAGATCCTCAGAAGGGGGACAATGAGCAGTTCTTC.

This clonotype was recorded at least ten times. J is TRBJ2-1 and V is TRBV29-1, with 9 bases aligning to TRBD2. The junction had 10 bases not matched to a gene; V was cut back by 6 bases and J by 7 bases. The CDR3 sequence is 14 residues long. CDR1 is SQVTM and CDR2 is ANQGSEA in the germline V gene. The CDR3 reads CSVLPSGRSNEQFF. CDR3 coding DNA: TGCAGCGTCCTTCCGAGCGGGAGGAGTAATGAGCAGTTCTTC.

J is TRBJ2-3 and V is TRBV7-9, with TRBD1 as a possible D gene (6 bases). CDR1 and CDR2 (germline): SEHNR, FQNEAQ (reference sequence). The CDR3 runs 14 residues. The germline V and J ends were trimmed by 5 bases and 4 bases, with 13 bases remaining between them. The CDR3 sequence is CASSLQGQADTQYF. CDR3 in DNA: TGTGCCAGCAGCCTACAGGGTCAGGCAGATACGCAGTATTTT.

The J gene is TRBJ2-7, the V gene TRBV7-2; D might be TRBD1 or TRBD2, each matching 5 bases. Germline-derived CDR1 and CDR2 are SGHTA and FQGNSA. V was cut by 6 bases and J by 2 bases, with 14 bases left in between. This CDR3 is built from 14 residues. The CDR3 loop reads CASSLRGDAYEQYF. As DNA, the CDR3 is TGTGCCAGCAGTCTCAGAGGGGACGCCTACGAGCAGTACTTC.

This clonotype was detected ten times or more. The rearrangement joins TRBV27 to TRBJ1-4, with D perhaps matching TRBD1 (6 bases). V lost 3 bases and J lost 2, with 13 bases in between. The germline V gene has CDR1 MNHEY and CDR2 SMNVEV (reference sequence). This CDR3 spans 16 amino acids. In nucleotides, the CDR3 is TGTGCCAGCAGTTTTACAGGGCGGGCGACTAATGAAAAACTGTTTTTT. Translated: CASSFTGRATNEKLFF.